This TCR beta chain was sequenced during a study of blood T cell repertoires in COVID-19. Background on the study: The samples span acute and convalescent COVID-19 from the United States, Italy and Spain.

Assay: immunoSEQ multiplex PCR; the TCRdb copy retains only in-frame clones and omits some. The table lists roughly 71,000 clones, more than 80% of them singletons, with approximately 1.9% in the top ten. Judged by abundance, this clone is medium-sized. The CDR3 runs to 15 residues. Trimming cost V 3 bases and J 0 bases, with 10 bases left between them. CDR1 and CDR2 from the germline V gene are MNHEY and SMNVEV (reference sequence). V usage is TRBV27 and J usage is TRBJ2-3, with D maybe TRBD1 (5 bases). The sequenced sample was peripheral blood. The clonotype was recovered from a man aged 25-40 years with acute or convalescent COVID-19. The DNA of the CDR3 is TGTGCCAGCAGTTTTACCGCAGGGAGCACAGATACGCAGTATTTT. Translating gives CASSFTAGSTDTQYF.